This TCR beta chain is from a study of cytomegalovirus exposure and HLA in healthy donors. The germline gives CDR1 SQVTM, CDR2 ANQGSEA. Trimming removed 1 base at V and 3 bases at J, with 10 bases between. The CDR3 totals 13 residues. The PCR employed 60 Vbeta primers together with 13 Jbeta primers. Study processing details: A follow-up analysis tallied about 88 million unique TCR beta chains, about 11 million shared. Clones were sequenced by immunoSEQ multiplex PCR, and TCRdb holds only the in-frame ones, with some missing. Clone size and V and J calls were adopted from that table, with D and trimming inferred from the DNA. The data show 100,000 or so clones, 13% to 15% seen once. This clone was recorded a few times. Its specificity is unknown. Study-wide points: For TCR beta chains, V- and J-gene trimming was later linked to a missense DCLRE1C variant. Associated with cytomegalovirus, according to the listing, were 150 to 200 TCR beta chains.

The V call is TRBV29-1, the J call TRBJ2-7; tentative D call: TRBD1 (6 bases). This receptor was taken from a female donor in good health and CMV-seronegative. The sample comprised PBMCs. The chain's CDR3 is CSVEVQGRYEQYF. CDR3 sequence (DNA): TGCAGCGTTGAAGTCCAGGGGCGCTACGAGCAGTACTTC.